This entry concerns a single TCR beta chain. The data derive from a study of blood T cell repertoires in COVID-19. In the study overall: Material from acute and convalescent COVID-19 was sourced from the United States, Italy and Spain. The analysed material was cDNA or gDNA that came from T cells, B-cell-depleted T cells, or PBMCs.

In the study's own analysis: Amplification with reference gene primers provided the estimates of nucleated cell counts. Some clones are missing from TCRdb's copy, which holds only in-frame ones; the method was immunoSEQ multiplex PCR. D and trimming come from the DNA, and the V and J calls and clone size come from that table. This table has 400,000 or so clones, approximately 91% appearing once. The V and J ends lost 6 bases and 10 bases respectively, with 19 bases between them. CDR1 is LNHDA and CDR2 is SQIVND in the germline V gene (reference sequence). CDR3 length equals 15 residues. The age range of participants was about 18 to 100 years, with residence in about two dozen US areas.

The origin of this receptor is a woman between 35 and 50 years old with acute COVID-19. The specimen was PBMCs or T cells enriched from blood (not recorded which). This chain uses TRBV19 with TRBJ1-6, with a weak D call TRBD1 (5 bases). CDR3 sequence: CASSLDFSRTSPLHF. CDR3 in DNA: TGTGCCAGTAGCCTAGATTTTTCTAGGACATCACCCCTCCACTTT.